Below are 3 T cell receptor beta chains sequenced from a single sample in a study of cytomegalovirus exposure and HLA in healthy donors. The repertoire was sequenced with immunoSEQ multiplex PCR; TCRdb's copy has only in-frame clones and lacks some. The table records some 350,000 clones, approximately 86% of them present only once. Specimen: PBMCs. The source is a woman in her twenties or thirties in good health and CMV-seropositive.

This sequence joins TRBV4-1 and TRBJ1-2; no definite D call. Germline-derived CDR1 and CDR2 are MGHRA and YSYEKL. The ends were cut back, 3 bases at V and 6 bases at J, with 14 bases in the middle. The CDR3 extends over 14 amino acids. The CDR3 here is CASSHAFPGNGYTF. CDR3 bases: TGCGCCAGCAGCCACGCCTTTCCGGGGAATGGCTACACCTTC.

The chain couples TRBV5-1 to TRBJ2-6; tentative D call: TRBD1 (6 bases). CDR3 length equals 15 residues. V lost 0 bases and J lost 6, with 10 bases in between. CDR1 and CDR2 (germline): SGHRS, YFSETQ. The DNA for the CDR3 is TGCGCCAGCAGCTTGGCAGGGGAGAAGGCCAACGTCCTGACTTTC. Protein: CASSLAGEKANVLTF.

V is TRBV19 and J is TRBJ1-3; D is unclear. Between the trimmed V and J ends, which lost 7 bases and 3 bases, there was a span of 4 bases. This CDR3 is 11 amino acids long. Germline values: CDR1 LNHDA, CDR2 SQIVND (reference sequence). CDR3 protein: CASNIGNTIYF. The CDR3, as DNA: TGTGCCAGTAATATTGGAAACACCATATATTTT.